This record covers a single T cell receptor beta chain. The CDR3 carries no conserved terminal phenylalanine or tryptophan, so it likely arises from a read error. The data were obtained in a study of shared clonotypes between healthy human individuals. CD4+ cells yielded CD45RA+ naive and CD45RA-negative memory subsets. TCRdb's copy holds only in-frame clones and misses some; the assay was immunoSEQ multiplex PCR. The data contain about 1.1 million clones, approximately 80% of them singletons. The TCR sequence derives from a man aged 18-30 years in good health. Some clones in this sample may be carry-over from other donors' samples. Sequenced sample: memory CD4+ T cells from PBMCs. The subset here: CD45RA-negative fraction.

In DNA, the CDR3 is TGTGCCAGTAGTGCACAGGGGACGGGTGGCTACACCCTC. This encodes CASSAQGTGGYTL. J is TRBJ1-2 and V is TRBV19, with 7 bases identical to TRBD1. Germline CDR1 LNHDA, CDR2 SQIVND (reference sequence). Trimming removed 5 bases from V and 7 bases from J; junction bases left unmatched: 7. This CDR3 contains 13 residues.